These 10 T cell receptor beta chains originate from one sample sequenced in a study of vaccination and CD4 T cells after COVID-19 (dated by TCRdb to 2021 to 2024). Their antigens remain unidentified. The treatment or condition label, as the study defines it: roughly 10-day PBMC culture with coronavirus spike peptide pools or control peptides (ViraFEST assay). Library construction relied on PCR. The sequencing machine was an Illumina iSeq 100. At the Johns Hopkins FTIC core, DNA from the cultured CD4+ T cells underwent TCR sequencing with the Oncomine TCR Beta short-read assay. TCRdb cleaned the public reads at Q25 with fastp, built clones with MiXCR and kept in-frame beta chains. Records with the same CDR3 protein are collapsed into one entry carrying the most frequent genes and DNA. The sample table records 15,000 to 20,000 distinct CDR3 sequences; roughly 50% of these occur just once. The ten largest make up less than 7.5% of the sample.

Sequencing was done on a sample of CD4+ T cells from blood, cultured in vitro. All receptors come from a human donor who had recovered from COVID-19.

The chain employs TRBV19 and TRBJ2-7; 11 bases fit TRBD1. Germline-derived CDR1 and CDR2 are LNHDA and SQIVND (reference sequence). V lost 8 bases, J lost 3 bases, and 9 bases stayed unmatched. The CDR3 sequence is 15 residues long. CDR3 DNA sequence: TGTGCCAGTGGAACTCCGGGACAGGGGGTCTACGAGCAGTACTTC. Amino acids: CASGTPGQGVYEQYF.

The chain has TRBV7-9 and TRBJ2-1; D might be TRBD2 (5 bases). The germline CDR1 and CDR2 sequences are SEHNR and FQNEAQ (reference sequence). The CDR3 runs 15 residues. V was cut by 6 bases and J by 3 bases, with 15 bases left in between. CDR3 coding DNA: TGTGCCAGCAGGGGTCTCGAGCGGCTCTACAATGAGCAGTTCTTC. It codes for CASRGLERLYNEQFF.

This clonotype came up a few times. This chain connects TRBV12-3 or TRBV12-4 to TRBJ2-5; perhaps TRBD2 as D (6 bases). The CDR3 runs to 14 residues. Trimming shortened V by 1 base and J by 5 bases, and 11 bases separated the two germline ends. The CDR3 region has the DNA TGTGCCAGCAGTTTAGATGGGGGGACCGAGACCCAGTACTTC. Translation gives CASSLDGGTETQYF.

The V gene is TRBV14, the J gene TRBJ2-2; D is unclear. The CDR3 extends over 14 amino acids. Deletions cut 5 bases from V and 6 bases from J, with 13 bases between. Germline V gene lookup returns CDR1 SGHDN and CDR2 FVKESK. CDR3 DNA sequence: TGTGCCAGCAGCGCAGGATTTAGGGCCGGGGAGCTGTTTTTT. Amino acid sequence: CASSAGFRAGELFF.

This clonotype was observed a few times. The chain has TRBV20-1 and TRBJ2-5; 11 bases are a match to TRBD2. V lost 6 bases, J lost 5 bases, and 8 bases stayed unmatched. Germline lookup yields CDR1 DFQATT and CDR2 SNEGSKA (reference sequence). The CDR3 runs to 14 residues. The CDR3 spells CSARRLAGMETQYF. CDR3 nucleotide sequence: TGCAGTGCCCGCCGACTAGCGGGAATGGAGACCCAGTACTTC.

This clonotype has a handful of counts. The chain uses TRBV7-3 and TRBJ1-1, with D possibly matching TRBD1 (5 bases). From germline, CDR1 is SGHTA and CDR2 FQGTGA. This CDR3 spans 14 amino acids. Trimming removed 1 base from V and 3 bases from J, with 9 bases in between. The CDR3 is CASSLSRGDTEAFF. In DNA, the CDR3 is TGTGCCAGCAGCTTAAGTCGGGGGGACACTGAAGCTTTCTTT.

This clonotype has a handful of counts. The rearrangement joins TRBV7-8 to TRBJ2-2, with a possible D match to TRBD2 (5 bases). V lost 4 bases, J lost 1 base, and 10 bases lay in between. Germline-derived CDR1 and CDR2 are SGHVS and FQNEAQ. This CDR3 is 15 amino acids long. The CDR3: CASSSQAGNTGELFF. CDR3 DNA: TGTGCCAGCAGCTCCCAGGCGGGGAACACCGGGGAGCTGTTTTTT.

This sequence joins TRBV28 and TRBJ1-2; D unresolved. This CDR3 is built from 14 residues. Between the trimmed V and J ends, which lost 1 base and 4 bases, there was a span of 10 bases. Germline CDR1 and CDR2: MDHEN and SYDVKM. Here the CDR3 reads CASSLLGRSYGYTF. In DNA form, the CDR3 reads TGTGCCAGCAGTTTATTAGGGAGATCCTATGGCTACACCTTC.

The chain carries TRBV18 and TRBJ1-5; TRBD1 matches 7 bases. The CDR3 loop spans 15 amino acids. Germline V gene lookup returns CDR1 KGHSH and CDR2 LQKENI. Germline trimming cut 4 bases from V and 7 bases from J; bases unmatched to any gene: 10. This chain's CDR3 is CASSLQQGWGQPQHF. Written as DNA, the CDR3 is TGTGCCAGCTCACTACAACAGGGGTGGGGCCAGCCCCAGCATTTT. Full variable domain (rest looked up from reference TRBV18 and TRBJ1-5): NAGVMQNPRHLVRRRGQEARLRCSPMKGHSHVYWYRQLPEEGLKFMVYLQKENIIDESGMPKERFSAEFPKEGPSILRIQQVVRGDSAAYFCASSLQQGWGQPQHFGDGTRLSIL.

In its sample, this clonotype was seen a few times. The chain joins TRBV20-1 to TRBJ1-1, with unresolved D. The CDR3 has 12 amino acids. The germline V gene has CDR1 DFQATT and CDR2 SNEGSKA (reference sequence). Trimming removed 2 bases from V and 0 bases from J, with 4 bases in between. CDR3 loop: CSARQMNTEAFF. For the CDR3, the DNA is TGCAGTGCTAGACAGATGAACACTGAAGCTTTCTTT.